This T cell receptor beta chain was captured by sequencing in a study of a mutant IDH1 vaccine in newly diagnosed glioma. Study-wide background: V12 corresponded to week 35 and V13 to week 47.

Described time point: week 47, end of study. A 20-mer mutant IDH1 peptide at 300 ug was injected subcutaneously with topical imiquimod. Trimming removed 4 bases at V and 4 bases at J, with 10 bases between. Per germline, CDR1 SGHRS and CDR2 YFSETQ. This CDR3 contains 13 residues. Profiled with immunoSEQ multiplex PCR; TCRdb holds only in-frame clones, not every one. The repertoire holds around 53,000 clones, with 84% as singletons. In the case of this clone: Antigen: not known.

V and J are TRBV5-1 and TRBJ2-3, with unresolved D. The sequenced sample was PBMCs, obtained from a glioma patient whose treatment included an IDH1 peptide vaccine. The clonotype originates from a woman aged 25 to 39 with glioma. Some clones in this sample may be carry-over from other donors' samples. The CDR3 protein is CASSGLGADTQYF. In nucleotides, the CDR3 is TGCGCCAGCAGCGGGCTTGGGGCAGATACGCAGTATTTT.